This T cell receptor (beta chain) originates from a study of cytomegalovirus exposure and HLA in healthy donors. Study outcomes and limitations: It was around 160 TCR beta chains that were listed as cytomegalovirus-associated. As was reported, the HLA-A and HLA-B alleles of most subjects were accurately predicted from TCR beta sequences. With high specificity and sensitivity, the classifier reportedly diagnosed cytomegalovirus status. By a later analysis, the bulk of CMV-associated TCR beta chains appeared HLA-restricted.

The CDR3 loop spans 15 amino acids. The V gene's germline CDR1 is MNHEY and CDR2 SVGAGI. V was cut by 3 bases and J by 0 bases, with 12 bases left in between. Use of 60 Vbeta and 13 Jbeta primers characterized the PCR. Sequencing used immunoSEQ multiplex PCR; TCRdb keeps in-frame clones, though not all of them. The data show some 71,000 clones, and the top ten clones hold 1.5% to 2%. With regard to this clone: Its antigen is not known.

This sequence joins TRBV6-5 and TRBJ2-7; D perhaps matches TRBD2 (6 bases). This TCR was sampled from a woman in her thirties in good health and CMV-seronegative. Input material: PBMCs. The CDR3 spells CASSYGLPISYEQYF. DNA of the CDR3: TGTGCCAGCAGTTATGGACTACCGATCTCCTACGAGCAGTACTTC.